Following are 27 T cell receptor beta chains from one sample sequenced in a study of blood T cell repertoires in COVID-19. Some clones are missing from TCRdb's copy, which holds only in-frame ones; the method was immunoSEQ multiplex PCR. The data hold some 50,000 clones, with approximately 87% observed a single time. The sample consisted of peripheral blood. The source is a man aged 50-60 years with acute or convalescent COVID-19.

Only one count was recorded for this clone. The chain couples TRBV30 to TRBJ2-1, with 7 bases that match TRBD2. J was trimmed by 2 bases and V by 3 bases; bases with no gene match: 7. The CDR3 spans 15 residues. Germline V gene data show CDR1 as GTSNPN and CDR2 as SVGIG (reference sequence). The CDR3 protein is CAWSEIAGPYNEQFF. DNA of the CDR3: TGTGCCTGGAGCGAAATAGCGGGCCCCTACAATGAGCAGTTCTTC.

The chain uses TRBV15 and TRBJ2-7, with 10 bases identical to TRBD1. Germline V gives CDR1 LNHNV, CDR2 YYDKDF (reference sequence). The CDR3 covers 16 residues. The V gene end was trimmed by 5 bases and the J gene end by 4 bases; junction bases not matched to a gene: 11. Here the CDR3 reads CATSGRTRQGAYEQYF. CDR3 coding DNA: TGTGCCACCAGCGGAAGAACTCGACAGGGGGCTTACGAGCAGTACTTC.

This clone was detected only once. The rearrangement uses TRBV24-1 and TRBJ1-2; tentative D call: TRBD1 (5 bases). The V end was cut by 7 bases, the J end by 2 bases, with 13 bases between. The germline V gene encodes CDR1 KGHDR and CDR2 SFDVKD. This CDR3 contains 14 residues. The CDR3 DNA follows: TGTGCCACCAGCAGGGACTCTATGAACTATGGCTACACCTTC. Its translation: CATSRDSMNYGYTF.

This chain links TRBV19 with TRBJ2-3; possible D gene TRBD1, 6 bases. The germline V gene has CDR1 LNHDA and CDR2 SQIVND (reference sequence). The CDR3 extends over 17 amino acids. Deletions cut 4 bases from V and 5 bases from J, with 22 bases between. CDR3 nucleotide sequence: TGTGCCAGTAGTACTGGATGGTTGGGGGCTGGGGGAGATACGCAGTATTTT. Protein sequence: CASSTGWLGAGGDTQYF.

V usage is TRBV7-3 and J usage is TRBJ1-6; D is unclear. Germline lookup yields CDR1 SGHTA and CDR2 FQGTGA. V was cut by 5 bases and J by 5 bases, with 13 bases left in between. The CDR3 totals 15 residues. CDR3 bases: TGTGCCAGCAGCCTTACCGCGGCAAATAATTCACCCCTCCACTTT. Translation: CASSLTAANNSPLHF.

This clone was picked up a small number of times. V is TRBV10-3 and J is TRBJ1-2; a weak D match, TRBD1 (6 bases). Germline V gene lookup returns CDR1 ENHRY and CDR2 SYGVKD. Trimming removed 10 bases at V and 8 bases at J, with 17 bases between. The CDR3 contains 12 residues. The CDR3 is CATRGGAGGYTF. In DNA, the CDR3 is TGTGCCACCCGGGGGGGCGCCGGGGGCTACACCTTC.

V gene TRBV9 combines with J gene TRBJ1-2, with D tentatively TRBD1 (6 bases). V was clipped by 3 bases and J by 3 bases, with 15 bases between them. This CDR3 contains 15 residues. CDR1 is SGDLS, CDR2 YYNGEE, per germline. The CDR3 spells CASSDQQGIHYGYTF. The CDR3, as DNA: TGTGCCAGCAGCGATCAGCAGGGGATCCACTATGGCTACACCTTC.

For this clone: Germline and junction disagree at one end, which may indicate a read error. The J gene is TRBJ2-5, the V gene TRBV7-7, with D possibly TRBD1 on 6 matching bases. The CDR3 is 14 residues long. Germline CDR1 reads SSHAT; CDR2 reads FNYEAQ (reference sequence). The CDR3 loop reads CASSEGDGQETQYF. DNA of the CDR3: TGTGCTAGCAGCGAGGGGGACGGGCAAGAGACCCAGTACTTC.

This chain joins TRBV7-3 and TRBJ1-4; D is uncertain. V was trimmed by 1 base and J by 5 bases, leaving 11 bases between them. The CDR3 covers 15 residues. Germline V gives CDR1 SGHTA, CDR2 FQGTGA. The CDR3 here is CASSLNGEQNEKLFF. Written as DNA, the CDR3 is TGTGCCAGCAGCTTAAATGGGGAGCAGAATGAAAAACTGTTTTTT. Variable domain in full (rest from reference TRBV7-3 and TRBJ1-4): GAGVSQTPSNKVTEKGKYVELRCDPISGHTALYWYRQSLGQGPEFLIYFQGTGAADDSGLPNDRFFAVRPEGSVSTLKIQRTERGDSAVYLCASSLNGEQNEKLFFGSGTQLSVL.

V gene TRBV5-6 combines with J gene TRBJ2-1; TRBD1 aligns across 10 bases. The CDR3 has 16 residues. CDR1 and CDR2 from the germline V gene are SGHDT and YYEEEE. Losses at the gene ends were 4 bases for V and 6 bases for J; bases not matched to a gene: 10. Written as DNA, the CDR3 is TGTGCCAGCAGCCCGCCCCGGACAGGGGGGGTCAATGAGCAGTTCTTC. Its protein is CASSPPRTGGVNEQFF.

This clone turned up a few times. J is TRBJ1-2 and V is TRBV28; tentatively, D is TRBD1 (6 bases). Trimming pared 10 bases from V and 2 bases from J, leaving 11 bases between. Per the germline V gene, CDR1 is MDHEN and CDR2 is SYDVKM. The CDR3 sequence is 12 residues long. The CDR3 reads CAIGGTNYGYTF. CDR3 nucleotide sequence: TGTGCCATCGGGGGGACAAACTATGGCTACACCTTC.

This chain joins TRBV5-6 and TRBJ2-7; TRBD2 is a possible D gene (5 bases). V was cut by 0 bases and J by 5 bases, with 12 bases left in between. CDR3 size: 14 residues. Germline CDR1 reads SGHDT; CDR2 reads YYEEEE. The CDR3 sequence: CASSLGTGSDEQYF. The CDR3 nucleotides read TGTGCCAGCAGCTTGGGCACGGGGAGCGACGAGCAGTACTTC.

The rearrangement links TRBV7-9 to TRBJ1-4; a weak D match, TRBD1 (5 bases). The CDR3 consists of 15 residues. The V end was cut by 5 bases, the J end by 8 bases, with 18 bases between. Germline V CDR1 and CDR2: SEHNR, FQNEAQ (reference sequence). The CDR3 loop is CASSRPGAGGEKLFF. The CDR3 DNA sequence: TGTGCCAGCAGCCGCCCCGGGGCCGGGGGGGAAAAACTGTTTTTT. The full variable domain, in which reference TRBV7-9 and TRBJ1-4 provide the parts outside the CDR3, is DTGVSQNPRHKITKRGQNVTFRCDPISEHNRLYWYRQTLGQGPEFLTYFQNEAQLEKSRLLSDRFSAERPKGSFSTLEIQRTEQGDSAMYLCASSRPGAGGEKLFFGSGTQLSVL.

The rearrangement links TRBV6-5 to TRBJ2-7; 7 positions agree with TRBD1. The V gene end was trimmed by 3 bases and the J gene end by 7 bases; junction bases not matched to a gene: 6. Germline V gives CDR1 MNHEY, CDR2 SVGAGI. The CDR3 spans 13 residues. CDR3 region: CASSYQGVQEQYF. CDR3 coding DNA: TGTGCCAGCAGTTATCAGGGGGTGCAAGAGCAGTACTTC.

The rearrangement links TRBV6-5 to TRBJ2-7, with D perhaps TRBD1 (5 bases). Germline V lookup: CDR1 MNHEY, CDR2 SVGAGI. V shed 11 bases and J shed 3 bases, with 11 bases lying between them. CDR3 size: 11 residues. The CDR3 region is CAHKGNYEQYF. In DNA, the CDR3 is TGTGCCCATAAGGGGAACTACGAGCAGTACTTC.

The genes are TRBV19 and TRBJ2-5, with D maybe TRBD1 (6 bases). Trimming removed 7 bases at V and 5 bases at J, with 17 bases between. The CDR3 consists of 14 residues. CDR1 is LNHDA, CDR2 SQIVND, per germline (reference sequence). CDR3 amino acids: CASTPGGGWETQYF. The CDR3 DNA follows: TGTGCCAGTACCCCGGGTGGGGGCTGGGAGACCCAGTACTTC.

The rearrangement uses TRBV6-5 and TRBJ2-1, with D hard to call. V shed 6 bases and J shed 10 bases, with 7 bases lying between them. Germline CDR1 and CDR2: MNHEY and SVGAGI. The CDR3 runs 10 residues. CDR3 region: CASSHREQFF. In DNA form, the CDR3 reads TGTGCCAGCAGCCATCGGGAGCAGTTCTTC.

The chain is built from TRBV4-2 and TRBJ2-7; D gene unclear. Between the trimmed V and J ends, which lost 0 bases and 2 bases, there was a span of 5 bases. The CDR3 is made up of 13 amino acids. Germline V CDR1 and CDR2: LGHNA, YNFKEQ. CDR3 bases: TGTGCCAGCAGCCAAGACCAAACCTACGAGCAGTACTTC. Protein sequence: CASSQDQTYEQYF.

The J gene is TRBJ1-6, the V gene TRBV7-2, with 9 nucleotides matching TRBD1. This CDR3 is 15 amino acids long. The germline V gene encodes CDR1 SGHTA and CDR2 FQGNSA. V lost 1 base, J lost 10 bases, and 5 bases stayed unmatched. The CDR3 sequence: CASSLGTGVESPLHF. CDR3 DNA: TGTGCCAGCAGCTTAGGGACAGGGGTAGAATCACCCCTCCACTTT. Supplemented by reference TRBV7-2 and TRBJ1-6, the full variable domain reads GAGVSQSPSNKVTEKGKDVELRCDPISGHTALYWYRQSLGQGLEFLIYFQGNSAPDKSGLPSDRFSAERTGGSVSTLTIQRTQQEDSAVYLCASSLGTGVESPLHFGNGTRLTVT.

The CDR3 loop is CASSSTSGGTDTQYF. The CDR3 DNA sequence: TGTGCCAGCAGTTCGACTAGCGGGGGCACAGATACGCAGTATTTT. The gene calls are TRBV6-4 and TRBJ2-3, with 11 bases that match TRBD2. The CDR3 is made up of 15 amino acids. Germline values: CDR1 MRHNA, CDR2 SNTAGT. The V and J ends lost 5 bases and 1 base, in that order; junction bases with no gene match: 2.

The rearrangement links TRBV5-1 to TRBJ1-1; TRBD1 agrees at 8 bases. The CDR3 extends over 17 amino acids. V dropped 4 bases and J dropped 2; count of bases not matched to a gene: 13. Germline V gives CDR1 SGHRS, CDR2 YFSETQ. CDR3 in DNA: TGCGCCAGCAGCAACGGGACAGGTTTAAGGGTAAACACTGAAGCTTTCTTT. Its protein product is CASSNGTGLRVNTEAFF.

This clone turned up a few times. The genes are TRBV5-1 and TRBJ2-5; D unclear. CDR1 SGHRS and CDR2 YFSETQ come from the germline V gene. V shed 1 base and J shed 5 bases, with 9 bases lying between them. The CDR3 totals 13 residues. CDR3 DNA: TGCGCCAGCAGCTTGTCCGGGTCCGAGACCCAGTACTTC. This codes for CASSLSGSETQYF.

V is TRBV4-1 and J is TRBJ2-5; a weak D match, TRBD2 (6 bases). V lost 6 bases and J lost 5, with 13 bases in between. CDR1 is MGHRA and CDR2 is YSYEKL in the germline V gene. The CDR3 runs 13 residues. In nucleotides, the CDR3 is TGCGCCAGCAGGGGGGAGGTTGACGAGACCCAGTACTTC. Translating gives CASRGEVDETQYF.

J is TRBJ1-5 and V is TRBV6-5; D call uncertain. The CDR3 covers 10 residues. Between the trimmed V and J ends, which lost 7 bases and 7 bases, there was a span of 5 bases. From germline, CDR1 is MNHEY and CDR2 SVGAGI. The CDR3 here is CASNRQPQHF. In nucleotides, the CDR3 is TGTGCCAGCAATCGGCAGCCCCAGCATTTT.

V is TRBV6-5 and J is TRBJ2-6; D is unclear. Germline-derived CDR1 and CDR2 are MNHEY and SVGAGI. Deletions cut 6 bases from V and 4 bases from J, with 13 bases between. There are 15 residues in the CDR3. The CDR3 loop is CASRITPGGANVLTF. DNA for the CDR3: TGTGCCAGCAGAATCACGCCTGGCGGGGCCAACGTCCTGACTTTC.

This chain joins TRBV11-2 and TRBJ2-4, with 8 bases fitting TRBD1. J gave up 8 bases and V 3 bases, and 9 bases lay outside the gene matches. CDR1 and CDR2 from the germline V gene are SGHAT and FQNNGV. The length of the CDR3 is 15 residues. The CDR3 protein is CASSFAGTGGDIQYF. The CDR3 DNA reads as TGTGCCAGCAGCTTTGCCGGGACAGGAGGGGACATTCAGTACTTC.

V gene TRBV2 combines with J gene TRBJ1-1, with D uncertain. Per germline, CDR1 SNHLY and CDR2 FYNNEI. The CDR3 sequence is 14 residues long. Trimming left V 0 bases short and J 11 bases short, with 16 bases between. CDR3 sequence: CASSEALRVSAAFF. In DNA form, the CDR3 reads TGTGCCAGCAGTGAAGCGCTTCGGGTGTCGGCGGCTTTCTTT.